These T cell receptor beta chains were read from a single sample in a study of blood T cell repertoires in COVID-19. Method: immunoSEQ multiplex PCR; TCRdb's copy keeps in-frame clones and lacks some. This table has 71,000 or so clones, 90% appearing once. Sequenced material: peripheral blood. Every receptor here comes from a woman between 18 and 29 years old with acute or convalescent COVID-19. The CDR3 runs from the conserved cysteine through the conserved F or W. The D gene is left open where the match is weak. Rows may omit the clone size; those that give it use once, few, many or a size class.

TRBJ2-1	TRBV30	NA	NA	CAWSGGYMYNEQFF	TGTGCCTGGAGTGGCGGGTATATGTACAATGAGCAGTTCTTC
TRBJ1-4	TRBV7-2	NA	TRBD1	CASSLGQGVGKLFF	TGTGCCAGCAGCCTAGGACAGGGCGTGGGGAAACTGTTTTTT
TRBJ2-1	TRBV11-2	NA	TRBD2	CASSLVAGGFNEQFF	TGTGCCAGCAGCCTAGTCGCGGGAGGATTCAATGAGCAGTTCTTC
TRBJ2-5	TRBV7-2	NA	NA	CASSLEGVAPQYF	TGTGCCAGCAGCTTAGAGGGGGTGGCGCCCCAGTACTTC
TRBJ1-6	TRBV30	NA	TRBD1	CAWGRDSDNSPLHF	TGTGCCTGGGGGCGGGACAGCGATAATTCACCCCTCCACTTT
TRBJ1-1	TRBV7-2	NA	TRBD1	CASSKTGTGGPAEAFF	TGTGCCAGCAGCAAGACCGGGACAGGGGGACCCGCTGAAGCTTTCTTT
TRBJ1-2	TRBV6-2/TRBV6-3	NA	NA	CASSYSDIPSGYTF	TGTGCCAGCAGTTACTCGGACATTCCGTCTGGCTACACCTTC
TRBJ2-3	TRBV30	NA	NA	CAWSVRLGWDTQYF	TGTGCCTGGAGTGTACGGCTAGGTTGGGATACGCAGTATTTT
TRBJ2-5	TRBV6-1	NA	TRBD2	CASSERTSGRETQYF	TGTGCCAGCAGTGAAAGGACTAGCGGGAGAGAGACCCAGTACTTC
TRBJ2-3	TRBV13	NA	TRBD2	CASSLWRGGLTDTQYF	TGTGCCAGCAGCTTATGGCGGGGGGGCCTCACAGATACGCAGTATTTT
TRBJ2-1	TRBV7-2	once	NA	CASSLGLAANEQFF	TGTGCCAGCAGCTTAGGGCTAGCTGCCAATGAGCAGTTCTTC
TRBJ2-1	TRBV5-4	once	TRBD1	CASSLTGDNEQFF	TGTGCCAGCAGCTTGACAGGGGACAATGAGCAGTTCTTC
TRBJ1-5	TRBV19	NA	NA	CASSPGLMQPQHF	TGTGCCAGTAGTCCGGGACTCATGCAGCCCCAGCATTTT
TRBJ2-7	TRBV2	NA	NA	CASSEVGRGHEQYF	TGTGCCAGCAGTGAGGTCGGGCGGGGCCACGAGCAGTACTTC
TRBJ2-2	TRBV2	NA	TRBD2	CASRTLAGGSTGELFF	TGTGCCAGCAGGACACTAGCGGGAGGTTCCACCGGGGAGCTGTTTTTT
TRBJ1-1	TRBV29-1	NA	NA	CSGVMGGTEAFF	TGCAGCGGGGTCATGGGGGGCACTGAAGCTTTCTTT
TRBJ1-1	TRBV7-9	NA	NA	CASSSGLLGGAGNTEAFF	TGTGCCAGCAGCTCCGGCCTTTTGGGGGGGGCCGGGAACACTGAAGCTTTCTTT
TRBJ1-2	TRBV19	NA	TRBD1	CASSKDRRTNYGYTF	TGTGCCAGTAGCAAGGACAGGAGGACCAACTATGGCTACACCTTC
TRBJ1-3	TRBV28	NA	NA	CASSPLSGNTIYF	TGTGCCAGCAGTCCCCTTTCTGGAAACACCATATATTTT
TRBJ1-1	TRBV29-1	NA	TRBD1	CSHTGAHTMNTEAFF	TGCAGCCATACAGGGGCACACACTATGAACACTGAAGCTTTCTTT
TRBJ2-7	TRBV30	NA	NA	CAWSLRTELYEQYF	TGTGCCTGGAGTCTCCGGACAGAGCTGTACGAGCAGTACTTC
TRBJ2-5	TRBV5-6	NA	NA	CASSLGLQPQETQYF	TGTGCCAGCAGCTTAGGACTGCAGCCTCAAGAGACCCAGTACTTC
TRBJ2-2	TRBV9	NA	TRBD2	CASSPAGLAEYTGELFF	TGTGCCAGCAGCCCAGCGGGACTAGCGGAATACACCGGGGAGCTGTTTTTT
TRBJ1-6	TRBV30	NA	TRBD1	CAWSQRQGDSPLHF	TGTGCCTGGAGCCAAAGACAGGGTGATTCACCCCTCCACTTT
TRBJ2-1	TRBV29-1	once	TRBD2	CSVCLAGGRPNEQFF	TGCAGCGTCTGTTTAGCGGGAGGGCGGCCGAATGAGCAGTTCTTC
TRBJ2-2	TRBV5-1	NA	TRBD2	CASSFTSANQAGELFF	TGCGCCAGCAGCTTTACTAGCGCGAACCAAGCCGGGGAGCTGTTTTTT
TRBJ1-1	TRBV5-1	NA	NA	CASSLASQGSKAFF	TGCGCCAGCAGCTTGGCCAGTCAGGGGTCCAAAGCTTTCTTT
TRBJ2-7	TRBV5-1	few	TRBD1	CASSSGTGSYEQYF	TGCGCCAGCAGCTCCGGGACAGGGTCCTACGAGCAGTACTTC
TRBJ1-6	TRBV3-1/TRBV3-2	NA	TRBD1	CASSLRQGDSPLHF	TGTGCCAGCAGCCTACGACAGGGCGATTCACCCCTCCACTTT
TRBJ1-4	TRBV6-5	NA	TRBD1	CASSYGTATTNEKLFF	TGTGCCAGCAGTTACGGGACAGCCACGACTAATGAAAAACTGTTTTTT
TRBJ2-1	TRBV15	NA	NA	CATRKGLEQFF	TGTGCCACACGTAAGGGGCTTGAGCAGTTCTTC
TRBJ1-1	TRBV6-5	NA	NA	CASSYSRGYTEAFF	TGTGCCAGCAGTTACTCAAGAGGGTACACTGAAGCTTTCTTT
TRBJ2-3	TRBV12-5	NA	TRBD2	CASGLVLLAESTDTQYF	TGTGCTAGTGGTTTGGTACTCCTAGCGGAAAGCACAGATACGCAGTATTTT
TRBJ1-5	TRBV7-8	NA	NA	CASSLESKRGNQPQHF	TGTGCCAGCAGCTTAGAAAGCAAGAGGGGCAATCAGCCCCAGCATTTT
TRBJ1-3	TRBV4-1	NA	NA	CASSQGPNRSRNTIYF	TGCGCCAGCAGCCAAGGCCCGAACCGGTCCCGAAACACCATATATTTT
TRBJ1-1	TRBV7-9	NA	TRBD1	CASSYRGGTEAFF	TGTGCCAGCAGCTACAGGGGTGGCACTGAAGCTTTCTTT
TRBJ1-1	TRBV13	once	NA	CASSFGQLNTEAFF	TGTGCCAGCAGCTTCGGACAATTGAACACTGAAGCTTTCTTT
TRBJ1-5	TRBV6-7	NA	NA	CASNRLNWGLCNQPQHF	TGTGCCAGCAACCGCCTAAATTGGGGGCTGTGCAATCAGCCCCAGCATTTT
TRBJ2-5	TRBV4-1	NA	NA	CASSQAVLETQYF	TGCGCCAGCAGTCAAGCAGTATTGGAGACCCAGTACTTC
TRBJ1-2	TRBV6-5	NA	TRBD1	CASSLRQGPYGYTF	TGTGCCAGCAGCCTTCGACAGGGACCCTATGGCTACACCTTC
TRBJ2-5	TRBV18	NA	TRBD2	CASSPTSVETQYF	TGTGCCAGCTCACCGACTAGCGTGGAGACCCAGTACTTC
TRBJ1-1	TRBV5-1	once	TRBD1	CASSGGQGEAWTEAFF	TGCGCCAGCAGCGGCGGACAGGGGGAGGCTTGGACTGAAGCTTTCTTT
TRBJ1-5	TRBV6-6	NA	NA	CASSWAFGNNQPQHF	TGTGCCAGCAGTTGGGCTTTCGGCAACAATCAGCCCCAGCATTTT
TRBJ2-5	TRBV18	NA	NA	CASSPGQPQETQYF	TGTGCCAGCTCACCTGGACAGCCGCAAGAGACCCAGTACTTC
TRBJ1-4	TRBV5-1	NA	NA	CASSLAGRGTNEKLFF	TGCGCCAGCAGCTTGGCCGGAAGGGGCACTAATGAAAAACTGTTTTTT
TRBJ1-1	TRBV23-1	NA	NA	CASSQRFRGGTEAFF	TGCGCCAGCAGTCAAAGGTTTCGGGGTGGCACTGAAGCTTTCTTT